This T cell receptor (beta chain) was captured in a study of shared clonotypes between healthy human individuals. Study outcomes and limitations: The sharing of roughly 5% of naive CD4 clonotypes was seen across a handful of donors.

The CDR3 is 16 residues long. Trimming removed 0 bases from V and 4 bases from J, with 13 bases in between. CDR1 SGHRS and CDR2 YFSETQ come from the germline V gene. On this clone itself: No antigen is known for it.

The assay was immunoSEQ multiplex PCR, and TCRdb's table has in-frame clones only and misses some. The table has more than 1,200,000 clones, approximately 98.5% seen once; the top ten hold 0.36%. Sequenced: naive CD4+ T cells sorted from blood. The subset was: CD45RA+ positively selected. The genes are TRBV5-1 and TRBJ1-4; maybe TRBD1 (5 bases). The sequence derives from a young man in good health. The CDR3 sequence: CASSLGLTGGNEKLFF. The CDR3 coding sequence is TGCGCCAGCAGCTTGGGACTTACGGGGGGTAATGAAAAACTGTTTTTT.